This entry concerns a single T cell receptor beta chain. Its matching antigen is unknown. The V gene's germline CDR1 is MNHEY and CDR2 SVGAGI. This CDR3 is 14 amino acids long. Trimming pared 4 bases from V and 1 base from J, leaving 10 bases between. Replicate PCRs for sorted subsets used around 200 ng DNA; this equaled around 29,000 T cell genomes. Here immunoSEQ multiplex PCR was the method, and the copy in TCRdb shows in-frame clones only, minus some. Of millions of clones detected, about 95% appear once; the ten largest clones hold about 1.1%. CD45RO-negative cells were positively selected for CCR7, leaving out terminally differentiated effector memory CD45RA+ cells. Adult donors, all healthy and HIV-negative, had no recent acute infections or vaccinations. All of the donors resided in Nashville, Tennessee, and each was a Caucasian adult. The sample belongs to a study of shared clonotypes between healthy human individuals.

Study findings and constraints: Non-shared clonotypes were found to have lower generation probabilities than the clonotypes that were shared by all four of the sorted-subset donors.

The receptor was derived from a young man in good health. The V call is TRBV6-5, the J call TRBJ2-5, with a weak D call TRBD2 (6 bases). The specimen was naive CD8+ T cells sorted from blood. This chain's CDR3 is CASSWGEAQETQYF. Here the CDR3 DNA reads TGTGCCAGCAGTTGGGGGGAGGCCCAAGAGACCCAGTACTTC.